These 16 T cell receptor beta chains were all obtained from the same sample, sequenced in a study of shared clonotypes between healthy human individuals. CD8 cells classed as naive were CD45RO-negative and positively selected for CCR7, excluding terminally differentiated effector memory CD45RA+ cells. TCRdb's table, derived via immunoSEQ multiplex PCR, lists solely in-frame clones and lacks some. The sample holds hundreds of thousands of clones; more than 95% are singletons and the top ten take approximately 0.33%. Sequenced sample: naive CD8+ T cells sorted from blood. Receptors originate from a man aged 25 to 40 in good health.

The genes are TRBV2 and TRBJ2-3; D gene ambiguous. CDR1 and CDR2 from the germline V gene are SNHLY and FYNNEI. V was trimmed by 7 bases and J by 6 bases, leaving 14 bases between them. This CDR3 contains 13 residues. CDR3 sequence: CASKARLADTQYF. The CDR3 bases are TGTGCCAGCAAGGCACGGCTCGCTGATACGCAGTATTTT.

This sequence joins TRBV27 and TRBJ2-2; tentatively, D is TRBD1 (6 bases). The CDR3 consists of 14 residues. Trimming cost V 2 bases and J 6 bases, with 10 bases left between them. Germline CDR1 is MNHEY and CDR2 is SMNVEV (reference sequence). The CDR3 DNA sequence: TGTGCCAGCAGTTTAACAGGGTTGGCCGGGGAGCTGTTTTTT. Its translation is CASSLTGLAGELFF.

The chain combines TRBV27 with TRBJ2-1, with a tentative D call TRBD2 (6 bases). V was cut by 3 bases and J by 14 bases, with 23 bases left in between. Germline CDR1 MNHEY, CDR2 SMNVEV (reference sequence). The CDR3 is 15 residues long. The CDR3: CASSLGGPGSITEFF. The CDR3 DNA follows: TGTGCCAGCAGTTTGGGGGGACCGGGATCCATTACGGAGTTCTTC.

The chain employs TRBV5-5 and TRBJ2-3; D remains ambiguous. CDR1 is SGHKS, CDR2 YYEKEE, per germline (reference sequence). The CDR3 is 15 residues long. V was cut by 0 bases and J by 2 bases, with 10 bases left in between. The CDR3 DNA reads as TGTGCCAGCAGCTTGGAGGGCTACCTCACAGATACGCAGTATTTT. Translated: CASSLEGYLTDTQYF.

This clone was seen once. The rearrangement links TRBV9 to TRBJ2-7; 8 bases line up with TRBD2. The CDR3 extends over 14 amino acids. The V gene end was trimmed by 4 bases and the J gene end by 5 bases; junction bases not matched to a gene: 8. Germline CDR1 SGDLS, CDR2 YYNGEE. CDR3 region: CASSSSGSTHEQYF. The CDR3 DNA is TGTGCCAGCAGCTCCAGCGGGAGTACCCACGAGCAGTACTTC.

The V call is TRBV28, the J call TRBJ1-4; D uncertain. The CDR3 is 14 amino acids. Trimming removed 5 bases from V and 5 bases from J, with 12 bases in between. CDR1 and CDR2 from the germline V gene are MDHEN and SYDVKM. DNA of the CDR3: TGTGCCAGCAGTAACCGGCAATCAAATGAAAAACTGTTTTTT. Translation gives CASSNRQSNEKLFF.

The CDR3 region has the DNA TGTGCCAGCAGTGGCGGGGCCGGCACAGATACGCAGTATTTT. It yields the protein CASSGGAGTDTQYF. This chain links TRBV27 with TRBJ2-3; D is perhaps TRBD2 (6 bases). V dropped 5 bases and J dropped 1 base, with 10 bases sitting between them. This CDR3 region has 14 residues. Germline V gene data show CDR1 as MNHEY and CDR2 as SMNVEV (reference sequence).

The chain is built from TRBV5-5 and TRBJ2-1; D is perhaps TRBD1 (5 bases). Looked up from germline, CDR1 is SGHKS and CDR2 is YYEKEE (reference sequence). The ends were cut back, 3 bases at V and 8 bases at J, with 9 bases in the middle. The CDR3 is made up of 12 amino acids. CDR3 bases: TGTGCCAGCAGCTATTCAGGGCATGAGCAGTTCTTC. Translating gives CASSYSGHEQFF.

The rearrangement links TRBV5-6 to TRBJ2-7, with D possibly matching TRBD1 (5 bases). The CDR3 totals 14 residues. Germline V lookup: CDR1 SGHDT, CDR2 YYEEEE. V was trimmed by 4 bases and J by 0 bases, leaving 11 bases between them. CDR3 sequence (DNA): TGTGCCAGCAGCGACAGCCCGGTCTCCTACGAGCAGTACTTC. Translating gives CASSDSPVSYEQYF.

The rearrangement joins TRBV28 to TRBJ2-3; a possible D gene is TRBD2 (5 bases). The CDR3 extends over 17 amino acids. CDR1 and CDR2 from the germline V gene are MDHEN and SYDVKM. V lost 0 bases to trimming and J lost 2 bases, with 15 bases between them. In DNA form, the CDR3 reads TGTGCCAGCAGTTTATGGAGGGTGTACGGGAACACAGATACGCAGTATTTT. The encoded protein is CASSLWRVYGNTDTQYF.

The chain has TRBV7-9 and TRBJ2-5, with 10 bases that match TRBD1. The CDR3 is 15 amino acids. From germline, CDR1 is SEHNR and CDR2 FQNEAQ (reference sequence). The ends lost 1 base at V and 5 bases at J; junction bases unmatched: 4. CDR3 in DNA: TGTGCCAGCAGCTTAGTTGACAGGGGGCTTGAGACCCAGTACTTC. Amino acids: CASSLVDRGLETQYF.

This chain joins TRBV19 and TRBJ2-5; D unclear. The germline gives CDR1 LNHDA, CDR2 SQIVND (reference sequence). Between the trimmed V and J ends, which lost 3 bases and 5 bases, there was a span of 13 bases. The CDR3 has 14 amino acids. CDR3 region: CASSMGIGDETQYF. The CDR3 DNA sequence: TGTGCCAGTAGTATGGGTATTGGGGATGAGACCCAGTACTTC. The whole variable domain, filled in from reference TRBV19 and TRBJ2-5, reads DGGITQSPKYLFRKEGQNVTLSCEQNLNHDAMYWYRQDPGQGLRLIYYSQIVNDFQKGDIAEGYSVSREKKESFPLTVTSAQKNPTAFYLCASSMGIGDETQYFGPGTRLLVL.

The count of this clone is one. The V call is TRBV5-1, the J call TRBJ1-4, with no clear D. In germline, CDR1 is SGHRS, CDR2 YFSETQ. This CDR3 has 16 residues. V lost 2 bases to trimming and J lost 7 bases, with 18 bases between them. DNA of the CDR3: TGCGCCAGCAGCTTAAACTACGGTGGGGAGGGTGAAAAACTGTTTTTT. Translation gives CASSLNYGGEGEKLFF.

The rearrangement uses TRBV6-5 and TRBJ2-7, with 9 bases that match TRBD2. The CDR3 has 16 residues. In germline, CDR1 is MNHEY, CDR2 SVGAGI. J lost 0 bases, V lost 0 bases, and 3 bases had no gene match. DNA of the CDR3: TGTGCCAGCAGTTACTCGACTAGCGGTTTCTCCTACGAGCAGTACTTC. Protein: CASSYSTSGFSYEQYF.

With regard to this clone: Compared with germline, one end of the junction differs, possibly owing to a read error. The chain recombines TRBV18 with TRBJ2-7, with 7 positions matching TRBD2. Germline V gives CDR1 KGHSH, CDR2 LQKENI. This CDR3 is built from 14 residues. CDR3 DNA sequence: TGTGCCAGCTCACCACCGGTGGGCGGGACTATGACAGTCTTC. Translation gives CASSPPVGGTMTVF.

The chain has TRBV27 and TRBJ2-3; possibly TRBD2 for D (7 bases). V lost 2 bases to trimming and J lost 6 bases, with 12 bases between them. The CDR3 runs to 14 residues. CDR1 is MNHEY, CDR2 SMNVEV, per germline (reference sequence). The CDR3: CASSLRGRGDTQYF. The CDR3, as DNA: TGTGCCAGCAGTTTAAGGGGGAGGGGCGATACGCAGTATTTT.